This entry lists 21 T cell receptor beta chains sequenced from one sample in a study of OX40 agonist ivuxolimab in advanced cancers. The data were produced by immunoSEQ multiplex PCR, yet TCRdb's version contains in-frame clones alone and is incomplete. The table includes about 67,000 clones, approximately 93% detected once. The starting material was CD4+ or CD8+ T cells sorted from blood, obtained in a trial of the OX40 agonist ivuxolimab. These receptors were collected from an adult with an advanced solid tumor such as melanoma, head and neck, liver or kidney cancer.

About this clone: Compared with germline, one end of the junction differs, possibly owing to a read error. This chain connects TRBV7-7 to TRBJ2-3; 9 bases align to TRBD2. The CDR3 contains 15 residues. The germline V gene has CDR1 SSHAT and CDR2 FNYEAQ (reference sequence). Written as DNA, the CDR3 is TGTGCTAGCAGCCCCGGACTAGCGAGCACAGATACGCAGTATTTT. Protein: CASSPGLASTDTQYF.

The V and J genes are TRBV11-2 and TRBJ2-7, with D perhaps given as TRBD1 or TRBD2 (6 bases each). V lost 5 bases, J lost 0 bases, and 17 bases lay in between. The length of the CDR3 is 16 residues. Germline values: CDR1 SGHAT, CDR2 FQNNGV. Written as DNA, the CDR3 is TGTGCCAGCAGCCTACAGGGCAGGGGACTCTCCTACGAGCAGTACTTC. It encodes CASSLQGRGLSYEQYF.

This clone is deemed medium-sized. The chain joins TRBV28 to TRBJ1-5, with TRBD1 identical over 8 bases. CDR3 size: 15 residues. The junction had 5 bases not matched to a gene; V was cut back by 5 bases and J by 2 bases. Germline assignment: CDR1 MDHEN and CDR2 SYDVKM. The CDR3 loop reads CASSISDRGNQPQHF. The CDR3 bases are TGTGCCAGCAGTATATCGGACAGGGGCAATCAGCCCCAGCATTTT.

The chain links TRBV5-1 to TRBJ2-3; TRBD1 aligns across 8 bases. The CDR3 totals 16 residues. V trimming: 0 bases; J trimming: 1 base; junction bases outside the gene matches: 4. Per the germline V gene, CDR1 is SGHRS and CDR2 is YFSETQ. The CDR3 loop reads CASSLAGQGGTDTQYF. In nucleotides, the CDR3 is TGCGCCAGCAGCTTGGCCGGACAGGGAGGCACAGATACGCAGTATTTT.

This clone was picked up one time. V gene TRBV7-8 combines with J gene TRBJ1-4; 7 bases line up with TRBD1. Losses at the gene ends were 0 bases for V and 7 bases for J; bases not matched to a gene: 5. The germline gives CDR1 SGHVS, CDR2 FQNEAQ. This CDR3 comprises 15 residues. CDR3 DNA sequence: TGTGCCAGCAGCTTAGCGAGGCAGGGGGGTGAAAAACTGTTTTTT. This codes for CASSLARQGGEKLFF. The full variable domain, completed using reference TRBV7-8 and TRBJ1-4, is GAGVSQSPRYKVAKRGQDVALRCDPISGHVSLFWYQQALGQGPEFLTYFQNEAQLDKSGLPSDRFFAERPEGSVSTLKIQRTQQEDSAVYLCASSLARQGGEKLFFGSGTQLSVL.

V usage is TRBV5-1 and J usage is TRBJ2-7; 9 positions match TRBD1. Per the germline V gene, CDR1 is SGHRS and CDR2 is YFSETQ. The CDR3 sequence is 15 residues long. With V trimmed by 2 bases and J by 0 bases, 3 bases remained unmatched. CDR3 loop: CASSFNRGPSYEQYF. The CDR3 coding sequence is TGCGCCAGCAGCTTTAACAGGGGGCCCTCCTACGAGCAGTACTTC.

The CDR3 DNA sequence: TGTGCCAGCAGCCAAGGGACAGGGTTCGGAAACACCATATATTTT. This gives the protein CASSQGTGFGNTIYF. The chain employs TRBV14 and TRBJ1-3; 8 bases fit TRBD1. The length of the CDR3 is 15 residues. With 1 base clipped from V and 4 bases from J, the junction kept 3 bases outside the gene matches. Germline CDR1 and CDR2: SGHDN and FVKESK.

This clone was seen a single time. V and J are TRBV6-1 and TRBJ2-7; 13 nucleotides line up with TRBD2. This CDR3 is 13 amino acids long. J lost 3 bases, V lost 8 bases, and 1 base had no gene match. CDR1 and CDR2 from the germline V gene are MNHNS and SASEGT. The CDR3 here is CASRTSGSYEQYF. DNA of the CDR3: TGTGCCAGCCGGACTAGCGGGAGCTACGAGCAGTACTTC.

The V and J genes are TRBV19 and TRBJ2-3; the D gene is possibly TRBD1 (5 bases). The CDR3 covers 14 residues. Germline-derived CDR1 and CDR2 are LNHDA and SQIVND (reference sequence). The V end was cut by 4 bases, the J end by 1 base, with 9 bases between. The CDR3 coding sequence is TGTGCCAGTAGTAAGGGGATGGGCACAGATACGCAGTATTTT. It specifies CASSKGMGTDTQYF.

The chain carries TRBV7-2 and TRBJ2-3; 9 bases match TRBD2. Germline V CDR1 and CDR2: SGHTA, FQGNSA. This CDR3 has 16 residues. V shed 1 base and J 1 base; nucleotides not matched to a gene: 3. The CDR3 sequence: CASSLGRGGRTDTQYF. The DNA of the CDR3 is TGTGCCAGCAGCTTAGGGCGGGGGGGCCGCACAGATACGCAGTATTTT.

The chain links TRBV7-2 to TRBJ2-1; TRBD2 is a possible D gene (5 bases). V lost 0 bases, J lost 13 bases, and 7 bases lay in between. The germline V gene has CDR1 SGHTA and CDR2 FQGNSA. The CDR3 runs to 11 residues. Written as DNA, the CDR3 is TGTGCCAGCAGCTTAGCCGAGGGCCAGTTCTTC. It encodes CASSLAEGQFF.

The rearrangement links TRBV6-5 to TRBJ2-7; D may be TRBD1 (6 bases). This CDR3 spans 11 amino acids. Germline values: CDR1 MNHEY, CDR2 SVGAGI. V was shortened by 9 bases and J by 4 bases, with 10 bases between the two germline ends. The CDR3 loop is CASGQLYEQYF. As DNA, the CDR3 is TGTGCCAGTGGACAGCTTTACGAGCAGTACTTC.

This chain links TRBV27 with TRBJ1-5; D remains unclear. The CDR3 has 14 residues. Germline V gives CDR1 MNHEY, CDR2 SMNVEV (reference sequence). The V and J ends lost 6 bases and 0 bases respectively, with 9 bases between them. Here the CDR3 DNA reads TGTGCCAGCAGCTCAGGTTCTAGCAATCAGCCCCAGCATTTT. As protein: CASSSGSSNQPQHF.

This sequence joins TRBV5-4 and TRBJ2-7; 7 bases map to TRBD1. CDR3 length: 14 amino acids. Unmatched junction bases numbered 4, after V lost 2 bases and J lost 2 bases. In germline, CDR1 is SGHNT, CDR2 YYREEE (reference sequence). CDR3 in DNA: TGTGCCAGCAGCTTACAGGGGACCACCTACGAGCAGTACTTC. Its protein is CASSLQGTTYEQYF.

The chain couples TRBV19 to TRBJ1-2; perhaps TRBD1 as D (6 bases). CDR1 LNHDA and CDR2 SQIVND come from the germline V gene (reference sequence). The CDR3 is 13 residues long. V was cut by 5 bases and J by 5 bases, with 12 bases left in between. CDR3 amino acids: CASSGGQGYGYTF. CDR3 nucleotides: TGTGCCAGTAGTGGGGGACAAGGTTATGGCTACACCTTC.

V gene TRBV19 combines with J gene TRBJ2-3, with D tentatively TRBD2 (6 bases). The CDR3 extends over 17 amino acids. In germline, CDR1 is LNHDA, CDR2 SQIVND (reference sequence). Trimming removed 5 bases at V and 1 base at J, with 19 bases between. The CDR3 nucleotides read TGTGCCAGTAGTCCAGGGAGAGCGGGCGTAGGCACAGATACGCAGTATTTT. As protein: CASSPGRAGVGTDTQYF.

The CDR3 reads CASSDLTYNEQFF. In nucleotides, the CDR3 is TGTGCCAGCAGTGACCTTACATACAATGAGCAGTTCTTC. The chain joins TRBV6-4 to TRBJ2-1; no clear D. The CDR3 spans 13 residues. Germline CDR1 is MRHNA and CDR2 is SNTAGT. Trimming left V 2 bases short and J 4 bases short, with 6 bases between.

The chain's CDR3 is CATNSQGPENTGELFF. The CDR3 DNA is TGTGCCACTAACTCCCAGGGGCCGGAGAACACCGGGGAGCTGTTTTTT. The chain joins TRBV2 to TRBJ2-2; tentatively, D is TRBD1 (6 bases). Trimming took off 10 bases at V and 1 base at J, with 19 bases between the two ends. The CDR3 has 16 residues. The germline V gene has CDR1 SNHLY and CDR2 FYNNEI.

The V gene is TRBV28, the J gene TRBJ1-2; D is undetermined. Trimming took 4 bases from V and 5 from J, leaving 5 bases between them. Germline CDR1 reads MDHEN; CDR2 reads SYDVKM. This CDR3 has 11 residues. The CDR3 DNA sequence: TGTGCCAGCAGTTCCCAGTATGGCTACACCTTC. Protein product: CASSSQYGYTF.

The genes are TRBV7-9 and TRBJ1-4; unclear D gene. CDR3 size: 12 residues. In germline, CDR1 is SEHNR, CDR2 FQNEAQ (reference sequence). V was shortened by 5 bases and J by 8 bases, with 9 bases between the two germline ends. CDR3 DNA: TGTGCCAGCAGCCCCCCGGGAGAAAAACTGTTTTTT. It yields the protein CASSPPGEKLFF.

The chain is built from TRBV19 and TRBJ2-2; no definite D call. The V and J ends lost 5 bases and 0 bases respectively, with 7 bases between them. Germline V gene lookup returns CDR1 LNHDA and CDR2 SQIVND (reference sequence). This CDR3 spans 14 amino acids. CDR3 sequence (DNA): TGTGCCAGTAGTCCTGAAGCGAACACCGGGGAGCTGTTTTTT. Translated, it gives CASSPEANTGELFF.